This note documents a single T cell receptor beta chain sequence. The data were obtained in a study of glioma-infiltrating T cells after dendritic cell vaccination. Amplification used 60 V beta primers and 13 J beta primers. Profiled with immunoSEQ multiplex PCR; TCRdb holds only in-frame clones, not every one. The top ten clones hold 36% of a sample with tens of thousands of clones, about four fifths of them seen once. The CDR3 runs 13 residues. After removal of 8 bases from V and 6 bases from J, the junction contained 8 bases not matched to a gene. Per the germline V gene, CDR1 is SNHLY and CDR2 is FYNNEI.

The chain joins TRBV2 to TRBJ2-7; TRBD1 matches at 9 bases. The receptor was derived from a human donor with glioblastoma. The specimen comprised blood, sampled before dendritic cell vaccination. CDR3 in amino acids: CASGRQGVGEQYF. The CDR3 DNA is TGTGCCAGCGGAAGACAGGGGGTCGGCGAGCAGTACTTC.